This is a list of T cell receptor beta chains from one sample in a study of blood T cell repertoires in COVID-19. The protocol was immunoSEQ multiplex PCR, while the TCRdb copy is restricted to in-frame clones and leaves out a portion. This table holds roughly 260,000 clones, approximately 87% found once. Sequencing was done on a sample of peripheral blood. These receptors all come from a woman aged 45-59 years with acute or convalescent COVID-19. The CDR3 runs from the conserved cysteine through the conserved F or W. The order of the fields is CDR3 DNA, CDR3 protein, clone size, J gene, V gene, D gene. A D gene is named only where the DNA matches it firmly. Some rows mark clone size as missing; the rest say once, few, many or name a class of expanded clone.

CDR3nt: TGTGCTAGCAGCTTAAGTAGCGGGAGCCCCCAAGAGACCCAGTACTTC; CDR3aa: CASSLSSGSPQETQYF; abundance: .; j_gene: TRBJ2-5; v_gene: TRBV7-7; d_gene: TRBD2
CDR3nt: TGTGCCAGCAGGCTGACAGGGGGGGAGACCCAGTACTTC; CDR3aa: CASRLTGGETQYF; abundance: .; j_gene: TRBJ2-5; v_gene: TRBV5-8; d_gene: TRBD1
CDR3nt: TGTGCCAGCAGCTCCAAAGGACTAGCGGGAGGGAGTGAGCAGTTCTTC; CDR3aa: CASSSKGLAGGSEQFF; abundance: .; j_gene: TRBJ2-1; v_gene: TRBV7-2; d_gene: TRBD2
CDR3nt: TGTGCCAGCAGCTTCCGAGGGAGAGGGACCCAGTACTTC; CDR3aa: CASSFRGRGTQYF; abundance: .; j_gene: TRBJ2-5; v_gene: TRBV7-2; d_gene: .
CDR3nt: TGCGCCAGCAGCTCGTTAGCGGGGGCCGTAACAGATACGCAGTATTTT; CDR3aa: CASSSLAGAVTDTQYF; abundance: .; j_gene: TRBJ2-3; v_gene: TRBV5-1; d_gene: TRBD2
CDR3nt: TGTGCCAGCAGCCAATTAGACAGGGATTACAATGAGCAGTTCTTC; CDR3aa: CASSQLDRDYNEQFF; abundance: .; j_gene: TRBJ2-1; v_gene: TRBV5-6; d_gene: TRBD1
CDR3nt: TGCGCCAGCAGCTTGGTTTACGGGGGGGGCGCAGATACGCAGTATTTT; CDR3aa: CASSLVYGGGADTQYF; abundance: .; j_gene: TRBJ2-3; v_gene: TRBV5-1; d_gene: TRBD2
CDR3nt: TGTGCCACCCATCTGGGCGTTTTAGAAGAGCAGTACTTC; CDR3aa: CATHLGVLEEQYF; abundance: .; j_gene: TRBJ2-7; v_gene: TRBV28; d_gene: .
CDR3nt: TGTGCTAGTGGTTTGGGACAAGGTGGCACAGATACGCAGTATTTT; CDR3aa: CASGLGQGGTDTQYF; abundance: .; j_gene: TRBJ2-3; v_gene: TRBV12-5; d_gene: .
CDR3nt: TGTGCCAGCAGTTACTCCTGGCGGATACACAATGAGCAGTTCTTC; CDR3aa: CASSYSWRIHNEQFF; abundance: .; j_gene: TRBJ2-1; v_gene: TRBV6-2/TRBV6-3; d_gene: .
CDR3nt: TGCGCCAGCAGCGTGCCGGGACAGGAGGCTGCCACTAACTATGGCTACACCTTC; CDR3aa: CASSVPGQEAATNYGYTF; abundance: .; j_gene: TRBJ1-2; v_gene: TRBV5-1; d_gene: TRBD1
CDR3nt: TGTGCCAGCAGCTTAACGGTAGCGGGAGGAACCACAGATACGCAGTATTTT; CDR3aa: CASSLTVAGGTTDTQYF; abundance: .; j_gene: TRBJ2-3; v_gene: TRBV7-3; d_gene: TRBD2
CDR3nt: TGTGCCAGCAGTTCCACGGGGGTAGCGGTCTCCTACGAGCAGTACTTC; CDR3aa: CASSSTGVAVSYEQYF; abundance: .; j_gene: TRBJ2-7; v_gene: TRBV6-5; d_gene: .
CDR3nt: TGTGCCAGCAGCCCTACAGTAGTCAATCAGCCCCAGCATTTT; CDR3aa: CASSPTVVNQPQHF; abundance: .; j_gene: TRBJ1-5; v_gene: TRBV28; d_gene: .
CDR3nt: TGTGCCAGCAGCGCCACAGGGGATCCTAATTCACCCCTCCACTTT; CDR3aa: CASSATGDPNSPLHF; abundance: .; j_gene: TRBJ1-6; v_gene: TRBV7-3; d_gene: TRBD1
CDR3nt: TGCGCCAGCATCGCACTAGGGAGGACTGAAGCTTTCTTT; CDR3aa: CASIALGRTEAFF; abundance: .; j_gene: TRBJ1-1; v_gene: TRBV5-1; d_gene: .
CDR3nt: TGTGCCAGCCACAACCGGGGGGCCTCCTACGAGCAGTACTTC; CDR3aa: CASHNRGASYEQYF; abundance: .; j_gene: TRBJ2-7; v_gene: TRBV6-5; d_gene: .
CDR3nt: TGTGCCATCAGTGAGTCGGGGGCCCCCTATGGCTACACCTTC; CDR3aa: CAISESGAPYGYTF; abundance: .; j_gene: TRBJ1-2; v_gene: TRBV10-3; d_gene: .
CDR3nt: TGTGCCAGCAGTTTAGAGCCTAGGTTTACGCAGTATTTT; CDR3aa: CASSLEPRFTQYF; abundance: .; j_gene: TRBJ2-3; v_gene: TRBV12-3/TRBV12-4; d_gene: .
CDR3nt: TGTGCCAGTAGTAGCCAGCGGGATTACGAGCAGTACTTC; CDR3aa: CASSSQRDYEQYF; abundance: .; j_gene: TRBJ2-7; v_gene: TRBV19; d_gene: TRBD2
CDR3nt: TGCGCCAGCAGCTTGAACAGGGGGCCCTATGGCTACACCTTC; CDR3aa: CASSLNRGPYGYTF; abundance: once; j_gene: TRBJ1-2; v_gene: TRBV5-1; d_gene: TRBD1
CDR3nt: TGTGCCAGCAGTTTTCTCAGGGGCGATACGCAGTATTTT; CDR3aa: CASSFLRGDTQYF; abundance: .; j_gene: TRBJ2-3; v_gene: TRBV28; d_gene: .
CDR3nt: TGCGCCAGCAGCTTCGGACTTATGAACACTGAAGCTTTCTTT; CDR3aa: CASSFGLMNTEAFF; abundance: .; j_gene: TRBJ1-1; v_gene: TRBV5-1; d_gene: .
CDR3nt: TGTGCCAGCAGTCTTCCGGGACAGGGGTGGGAGACCCAGTACTTC; CDR3aa: CASSLPGQGWETQYF; abundance: .; j_gene: TRBJ2-5; v_gene: TRBV6-2/TRBV6-3; d_gene: TRBD1